A single sample is the source of the 22 T cell receptor beta chains below, sequenced in a study of blood T cells in healthy people across ages. For the second PCR, which ran for about 7 to 11 cycles, a sample-barcoded 5' primer and a J-beta primer mix were used. MiXCR, run by TCRdb on the 5' RACE reads, gives a single entry per CDR3 protein. This table holds about 1.5 million distinct CDR3 sequences, under 55% found once. Source material: blood. The origin of the receptors is a woman under 30 in good health.

In nucleotides, the CDR3 is TGCAGTGCTAGAGCGCTAGGAACACCCCGGGACGAGCAGTACTTC. This encodes CSARALGTPRDEQYF. The rearrangement joins TRBV20-1 to TRBJ2-7, with unresolved D. The CDR3 spans 15 residues. CDR1 and CDR2 from the germline V gene are DFQATT and SNEGSKA (reference sequence). V was shortened by 1 base and J by 5 bases, with 18 bases between the two germline ends.

To note about this clonotype: A single base separates this from a much larger clone, so it may be a read error. The chain couples TRBV7-2 to TRBJ2-7; D gene unclear. CDR3 length: 11 amino acids. Germline lookup yields CDR1 SGHTA and CDR2 FQGNSA. The CDR3 sequence is CANSLVVEQYF. The CDR3 region has the DNA TGTGCCAACAGCTTAGTTGTCGAGCAGTACTTC.

The chain employs TRBV5-1 and TRBJ1-2; the D gene is possibly TRBD1 (6 bases). The length of the CDR3 is 13 residues. V lost 3 bases and J 2 bases, leaving 8 bases between the germline ends. Looked up from germline, CDR1 is SGHRS and CDR2 is YFSETQ. The CDR3: CASSSGDNYGYTF. The CDR3 bases are TGCGCCAGCAGCTCAGGGGACAACTATGGCTACACCTTC. The whole variable domain, remainder taken from reference TRBV5-1 and TRBJ1-2, is KAGVTQTPRYLIKTRGQQVTLSCSPISGHRSVSWYQQTPGQGLQFLFEYFSETQRNKGNFPGRFSGRQFSNSRSEMNVSTLELGDSALYLCASSSGDNYGYTFGSGTRLTVV.

The chain employs TRBV4-3 and TRBJ2-1; TRBD2 matches 12 bases. CDR3 length: 17 residues. CDR1 is LGHNA and CDR2 is YSLEER in the germline V gene. V lost 2 bases, J lost 6 bases, and 8 bases stayed unmatched. CDR3 in amino acids: CASSQLGLAGNGNEQFF. CDR3 nucleotide sequence: TGCGCCAGCAGCCAACTAGGACTAGCGGGAAATGGCAATGAGCAGTTCTTC.

This chain connects TRBV7-9 to TRBJ1-2, with D hard to call. The CDR3 extends over 14 amino acids. The V gene lost 3 bases and the J gene lost 3 bases, with 11 bases spanning the gap. Germline lookup yields CDR1 SEHNR and CDR2 FQNEAQ (reference sequence). The CDR3 DNA reads as TGTGCCAGCAGCTTCGAGGCAACCTACTATGGCTACACCTTC. Protein product: CASSFEATYYGYTF.

V gene TRBV7-2 combines with J gene TRBJ2-1; TRBD2 agrees at 7 bases. CDR3 size: 12 residues. V was pared by 1 base and J by 14 bases, with 5 bases of the junction left unmatched. The germline V gene has CDR1 SGHTA and CDR2 FQGNSA. The CDR3 loop reads CASSLGAREEFF. CDR3 nucleotides: TGTGCCAGCAGCTTAGGCGCCCGGGAGGAGTTCTTC.

The table lists this clonotype with a few counts. CDR3 DNA: TGCGCCAGCAGCCAAGAAGGGGGAGGGCCATCTTACTACAATGAGCAGTTCTTC. Translation: CASSQEGGGPSYYNEQFF. The chain links TRBV4-3 to TRBJ2-1; TRBD2 is a possible D gene (7 bases). V lost 0 bases, J lost 3 bases, and 18 bases lay in between. The V gene's germline CDR1 is LGHNA and CDR2 YSLEER. This CDR3 spans 18 amino acids.

In its sample, this clonotype was seen many times. The chain couples TRBV9 to TRBJ2-3, with D possibly being TRBD1 (8 bases). CDR3 length: 15 residues. V was cut by 0 bases and J by 7 bases, with 15 bases left in between. Germline-derived CDR1 and CDR2 are SGDLS and YYNGEE. The CDR3 region is CASSVAQGGIHTQYF. In DNA, the CDR3 is TGTGCCAGCAGCGTAGCACAGGGGGGGATCCATACGCAGTATTTT.

This chain connects TRBV12-3 or TRBV12-4 to TRBJ1-5; TRBD1 matches at 10 bases. This CDR3 has 14 amino acids. V lost 5 bases, J lost 10 bases, and 8 bases stayed unmatched. CDR3 nucleotides: TGTGCCAGCAGTCGACAGGGGGCTTCCCAACCCCAGCATTTT. It translates to CASSRQGASQPQHF.

The table lists this clonotype with a few counts. The gene calls are TRBV12-3 or TRBV12-4 and TRBJ1-2, with D possibly being TRBD1 (6 bases). The CDR3 extends over 14 amino acids. The V end lost 7 bases, the J end lost 3 bases, and 15 bases lay between the germline ends. The CDR3 sequence: CASTPGGLDYGYTF. The CDR3 region has the DNA TGTGCCAGCACCCCGGGGGGGCTGGACTATGGCTACACCTTC.

The CDR3 is CASSEFGVQGVNGYTF. CDR3 coding DNA: TGTGCCAGCAGTGAATTTGGGGTGCAGGGGGTGAATGGCTACACCTTC. This sequence joins TRBV2 and TRBJ1-2, with 7 bases lining up with TRBD1. J lost 6 bases, V lost 2 bases, and 12 bases had no gene match. The CDR3 covers 16 residues. Per the germline V gene, CDR1 is SNHLY and CDR2 is FYNNEI.

This clonotype was observed a single time. The chain has TRBV28 and TRBJ2-4; TRBD2 is a possible D gene (6 bases). The V end was cut by 5 bases, the J end by 1 base, with 24 bases between. Germline lookup yields CDR1 MDHEN and CDR2 SYDVKM. This CDR3 is 19 amino acids long. CDR3 in amino acids: CASSPRLRGRGMAKNIQYF. For the CDR3, the DNA is TGTGCCAGCAGTCCCCGGTTGAGAGGCCGGGGGATGGCCAAAAACATTCAGTACTTC.

The chain has TRBV11-2 and TRBJ2-1; no definite D call. Germline values: CDR1 SGHAT, CDR2 FQNNGV. The V end lost 6 bases, the J end lost 8 bases, and 17 bases lay between the germline ends. The CDR3 sequence is 14 residues long. For the CDR3, the DNA is TGTGCCAGCAGTAACAGACCTGATTACGATGAGCAGTTCTTC. Translating gives CASSNRPDYDEQFF.

This clonotype showed up just a few times. The chain recombines TRBV11-3 with TRBJ2-3; 11 nucleotides align to TRBD2. The CDR3 runs 16 residues. CDR1 and CDR2 from the germline V gene are SGHNT and YENEEA. J gave up 2 bases and V 1 base, and 2 bases lay outside the gene matches. CDR3 bases: TGTGCCAGCAGCTTAGCTAGCGGGGGGCACACAGATACGCAGTATTTT. This encodes CASSLASGGHTDTQYF.

This clonotype appeared a few times. The CDR3 coding sequence is TGTGCCAGCAGCGTGGGTAGCGGGATCTACGAGCAGTACTTC. Translating gives CASSVGSGIYEQYF. The rearrangement links TRBV9 to TRBJ2-7; 8 bases align to TRBD2. Germline V CDR1 and CDR2: SGDLS, YYNGEE. This CDR3 is built from 14 residues. Germline trimming cut 2 bases from V and 3 bases from J; bases unmatched to any gene: 4.

The V gene is TRBV7-2, the J gene TRBJ1-6; 7 bases map to TRBD1. CDR1 and CDR2 (germline): SGHTA, FQGNSA. This CDR3 is 19 amino acids long. Trimming removed 5 bases from V and 3 bases from J; junction bases left unmatched: 16. The CDR3 loop is CASSPGGLGEKNYNSPLHF. CDR3 in DNA: TGTGCCAGCAGCCCAGGGGGACTGGGTGAAAAAAACTATAATTCACCCCTCCACTTT.

Only a few counts were recorded for this clonotype. The chain links TRBV6-5 to TRBJ1-6; TRBD1 matches at 7 bases. The trim removed 2 bases at V and 9 bases at J, leaving 7 bases unmatched. The CDR3 has 15 residues. Germline values: CDR1 MNHEY, CDR2 SVGAGI. CDR3 in amino acids: CASSYVQGFGSPLHF. The CDR3 DNA reads as TGTGCCAGCAGTTACGTACAGGGGTTCGGTTCACCCCTCCACTTT.

This rearrangement joins TRBV24-1 to TRBJ1-1, with D hard to call. V lost 7 bases and J lost 4, with 9 bases in between. There are 12 residues in the CDR3. Germline CDR1 and CDR2: KGHDR and SFDVKD. The CDR3 spells CATRGRLTEAFF. In DNA form, the CDR3 reads TGTGCCACCAGAGGACGGCTCACTGAAGCTTTCTTT.

This clonotype was picked up a small number of times. The chain links TRBV10-3 to TRBJ2-1; 11 bases align to TRBD1. Germline assignment: CDR1 ENHRY and CDR2 SYGVKD. This CDR3 is 15 amino acids long. Unmatched junction bases numbered 9, after V lost 6 bases and J lost 8 bases. The CDR3 bases are TGTGCCATCAGGGAAGGACAGGGGGCAGTGGATGAGCAGTTCTTC. Translated, it gives CAIREGQGAVDEQFF.

This chain uses TRBV7-2 with TRBJ2-7; 15 nucleotides match TRBD2. The J call could be wrong; TRBJ2-5 is a better fit for the DNA end. The CDR3 is 17 amino acids. The germline V gene encodes CDR1 SGHTA and CDR2 FQGNSA. CDR3 loop: CASSLTGTSGGKETQYF. CDR3 bases: TGTGCCAGCAGCTTGACCGGGACTAGCGGGGGGAAAGAGACCCAGTACTTC.

This clonotype was counted a few times. The chain carries TRBV28 and TRBJ2-5, with no clear D. There are 17 residues in the CDR3. Trimming took off 2 bases at V and 2 bases at J, with 18 bases between the two ends. The germline V gene has CDR1 MDHEN and CDR2 SYDVKM. The CDR3 sequence is CASSLPQTQPLQETQYF. DNA of the CDR3: TGTGCCAGCAGTTTACCCCAGACACAACCTCTTCAAGAGACCCAGTACTTC.

This clonotype has more than one count but fewer than ten. The chain combines TRBV7-9 with TRBJ2-7; TRBD2 might be the D (6 bases). V shed 5 bases and J shed 7 bases, with 21 bases lying between them. Germline-derived CDR1 and CDR2 are SEHNR and FQNEAQ (reference sequence). The CDR3 sequence is 15 residues long. CDR3 in amino acids: CASSPAGIGGQEQYF. The CDR3 region has the DNA TGTGCCAGCAGCCCGGCGGGTATAGGAGGGCAAGAGCAGTACTTC.